This T cell receptor (beta chain) emerged from a study of cytomegalovirus exposure and HLA in healthy donors. Study-level results: An analysis was carried out at a later point. It showed that HLA-associated TCR beta chains were more clonally expanded than equally common non-associated chains. Over 15,000 TCR beta sequences were associated with HLA alleles at 0.05 false discovery rate in a later analysis.

The primer mix had 60 Vbeta and 13 Jbeta primers. Assay: immunoSEQ multiplex PCR; the TCRdb copy retains only in-frame clones and omits some. The top ten hold 2.9% of the sample, which has 120,000 or so clones, 17% seen once. Germline V gives CDR1 MGHRA, CDR2 YSYEKL. The CDR3 is made up of 15 amino acids. The V gene end was trimmed by 8 bases and the J gene end by 4 bases; junction bases not matched to a gene: 11. For this clone: Its antigen is currently unknown.

Sample: PBMCs. The chain joins TRBV4-1 to TRBJ2-3, with 8 nucleotides matching TRBD2. This TCR was recovered from a female donor in good health and CMV-seropositive. DNA of the CDR3: TGCGCCAGCCGGTCAAGCGGGAGTATCCCAGATACGCAGTATTTT. Amino acids: CASRSSGSIPDTQYF.